Below, one TCR beta chain is given with its context. Primers for the PCR totalled 60 Vbeta and 13 Jbeta. TCRdb's table, derived via immunoSEQ multiplex PCR, lists solely in-frame clones and lacks some. The sample records approximately 150,000 clones, around 80% being singletons. The data originate from a study of cytomegalovirus exposure and HLA in healthy donors. With V trimmed by 0 bases and J by 0 bases, 5 bases remained unmatched. Germline loops: CDR1 MNHNS, CDR2 SASEGT. This CDR3 is 17 amino acids long. Unrecorded immune exposures were likely, despite nominal health at sampling. The receptor's source is a man aged 40-49 years in good health and CMV-seronegative. The chain carries TRBV6-1 and TRBJ1-3; 7 positions agree with TRBD1. The specimen sequenced was PBMCs. Here the CDR3 reads CASSEAWGQFSGNTIYF. CDR3 coding DNA: TGTGCCAGCAGTGAAGCCTGGGGACAGTTCTCTGGAAACACCATATATTTT.